This entry lists 23 T cell receptor beta chains sequenced from one sample in a study of regulatory T cells in long-lasting Graves disease. CDR3 regions were amplified by Arm-PCR using iRepertoire HTBI primers to build TCR beta libraries. TCRdb recomputed calls from the multiplex PCR reads with MiXCR, one row per CDR3 protein. Of approximately 360,000 distinct CDR3 sequences detected, more than 20% appear once; the ten largest clones hold 25% to 35%. The time point denotes: persistent/refractory GD, antithyroid drugs over 5 years with positive TRAb. Extracted PBMC RNA gave rise to the TCR library. The sample here was peripheral blood mononuclear cells (PBMCs), taken when the disease was refractory, from a patient treated with antithyroid drugs. These TCRs come from a woman aged 40 to 55 with Graves disease.

V is TRBV11-2 and J is TRBJ2-1; possibly TRBD2 for D (5 bases). The CDR3 totals 14 residues. Germline CDR1 is SGHAT and CDR2 is FQNNGV. The CDR3 bases are TGTGGCTCAGCAGCCCCAGCGGCAAACAATGAGCAGTTCTTC. This gives the protein CGSAAPAANNEQFF. The entire variable domain, with the rest obtained from reference TRBV11-2 and TRBJ2-1, is as follows: EAGVAQSPRYKIIEKRQSVAFWCNPISGHATLYWYQQILGQGPKLLIQFQNNGVVDDSQLPKDRFSAERLKGVDSTLKIQPAKLEDSAVYLCGSAAPAANNEQFFGPGTRLTVL.

This clonotype was counted ten times or more. The V call is TRBV12-3 or TRBV12-4, the J call TRBJ2-7; tentatively, D is TRBD1 or TRBD2 (5 bases each). V lost 2 bases, J lost 3 bases, and 17 bases lay in between. CDR3 length: 16 residues. CDR3 amino acids: CASSLSGSFGGYEQYF. CDR3 nucleotides: TGTGCCAGCAGTTTATCGGGGTCCTTTGGGGGCTACGAGCAGTACTTC.

This clonotype was recorded only once. The chain has TRBV10-3 and TRBJ2-7; 9 nucleotides match TRBD1. The CDR3 is 12 amino acids. Unmatched junction bases numbered 2, after V lost 6 bases and J lost 5 bases. In germline, CDR1 is ENHRY, CDR2 SYGVKD. CDR3 sequence (DNA): TGTGCCATCAGAAGGACAGGGGACGAGCAGTACTTC. It specifies CAIRRTGDEQYF.

This clonotype was seen a handful of times. V is TRBV10-2 and J is TRBJ2-2, with 13 positions matching TRBD2. Germline trimming cut 8 bases from V and 2 bases from J; bases unmatched to any gene: 8. Germline CDR1 and CDR2: WSHSY and SAAADI. This CDR3 has 17 residues. This CDR3 reads CASVGTSGALNTGELFF. The DNA of the CDR3 is TGCGCCAGCGTCGGGACTAGCGGGGCCCTTAACACCGGGGAGCTGTTTTTT.

This clonotype has more than one count but fewer than ten. The genes are TRBV7-3 and TRBJ2-3, with TRBD1 matching over 10 bases. J lost 4 bases, V lost 5 bases, and 6 bases had no gene match. Per germline, CDR1 SGHTA and CDR2 FQGTGA. The CDR3 sequence is 15 residues long. CDR3 sequence (DNA): TGTGCCAGCAGCCACGGACAGGGGGACGCAGATACGCAGTATTTT. As protein: CASSHGQGDADTQYF.

As for this clonotype: The junction shows a germline mismatch at one end, possibly a read error. The CDR3 DNA reads as TGTGCCACCAGTGACCCAGGACAGCCGAACACCGGGGGGCTGTTTTTT. Its translation is CATSDPGQPNTGGLFF. The genes are TRBV24-1 and TRBJ2-2, with D perhaps assigned TRBD1 or TRBD2 (6 bases each). The CDR3 is 16 amino acids. Germline assignment: CDR1 KGHDR and CDR2 SFDVKD.

This clonotype was seen many times. V usage is TRBV11-2 and J usage is TRBJ2-4, with D unresolved. The CDR3 totals 14 residues. V was pared by 5 bases and J by 1 base, with 9 bases between. Germline loops: CDR1 SGHAT, CDR2 FQNNGV. The CDR3: CASSPVMAKNIQYF. The CDR3, as DNA: TGTGCCAGCAGCCCGGTAATGGCCAAAAACATTCAGTACTTC.

As for this clonotype: Since a much larger clone is just one base distant, this may be a read error. The chain has TRBV2 and TRBJ2-2; 7 positions agree with TRBD1. In germline, CDR1 is SNHLY, CDR2 FYNNEI. This CDR3 spans 13 amino acids. CDR3 protein: CASKGQNAGELFF. In DNA, the CDR3 is TGTGCCAGCAAGGGACAGAACGCCGGGGAGCTGTTTTTT.

Note on this clonotype: Germline is not matched at one junction end, which may reflect a read error. The genes are TRBV28 and TRBJ2-7; 9 bases are a match to TRBD1. There are 16 residues in the CDR3. Germline CDR1 is MDHEN and CDR2 is SYDVKM. The CDR3 reads CASSPVDGTGLRERYF. In DNA, the CDR3 is TGTGCCAGCAGCCCGGTAGATGGGACAGGGCTTCGGGAGCGGTACTTC.

This chain uses TRBV20-1 with TRBJ2-2; maybe TRBD1 (5 bases). The length of the CDR3 is 14 residues. Germline assignment: CDR1 DFQATT and CDR2 SNEGSKA (reference sequence). Trimming removed 3 bases at V and 6 bases at J, with 14 bases between. As DNA, the CDR3 is TGCAGTGCTAGTTTTCAGGGAAAACCCGGGGAGCTGTTTTTT. Its protein is CSASFQGKPGELFF.

The V and J genes are TRBV6-1 and TRBJ2-5; D gene unclear. The CDR3 has 16 amino acids. Per the germline V gene, CDR1 is MNHNS and CDR2 is SASEGT. V was cut by 6 bases and J by 2 bases, with 19 bases left in between. The CDR3 sequence is CASRSSGALGQETQYF. The CDR3 DNA follows: TGTGCCAGCAGGTCCTCCGGCGCCCTCGGGCAAGAGACCCAGTACTTC.

This clonotype was counted many times. The chain combines TRBV2 with TRBJ2-5; possibly TRBD2 for D (5 bases). V lost 4 bases, J lost 1 base, and 10 bases lay in between. CDR1 is SNHLY and CDR2 is FYNNEI in the germline V gene. The CDR3 runs 14 residues. In nucleotides, the CDR3 is TGTGCCAGCAGTGGGGTTGGACTCCAAGAGACCCAGTACTTC. The encoded protein is CASSGVGLQETQYF.

This clonotype was seen many times. The CDR3 bases are TGTGCCAGCAGCTTAACGGGGACAGGAGAGTTTGAAGCTTTCTTT. Translated, it gives CASSLTGTGEFEAFF. V gene TRBV7-3 combines with J gene TRBJ1-1; TRBD1 matches at 8 bases. Germline V gene data show CDR1 as SGHTA and CDR2 as FQGTGA. V trimming: 0 bases; J trimming: 7 bases; junction bases outside the gene matches: 7. The CDR3 has 15 amino acids.

CDR3 in amino acids: CAWAGIGQGEQYF. In nucleotides, the CDR3 is TGTGCCTGGGCAGGGATCGGGCAGGGCGAGCAGTACTTC. The V call is TRBV30, the J call TRBJ2-7; a possible D gene is TRBD1 (5 bases). Between the trimmed V and J ends, which lost 5 bases and 6 bases, there was a span of 17 bases. The CDR3 extends over 13 amino acids. Germline V lookup: CDR1 GTSNPN, CDR2 SVGIG (reference sequence).

The genes are TRBV20-1 and TRBJ2-1; 8 bases align to TRBD2. CDR1 is DFQATT and CDR2 is SNEGSKA in the germline V gene (reference sequence). The V gene end was trimmed by 2 bases and the J gene end by 2 bases; junction bases not matched to a gene: 2. The CDR3 sequence is 14 residues long. The CDR3 nucleotides are TGCAGTGCTAGACGGGAGGGGGCCTACAATGAGCAGTTCTTC. This sequence encodes CSARREGAYNEQFF.

At least ten counts were recorded for this clonotype. The chain combines TRBV5-6 with TRBJ2-4; 9 nucleotides align to TRBD2. Looked up from germline, CDR1 is SGHDT and CDR2 is YYEEEE. V dropped 4 bases and J dropped 8; count of bases not matched to a gene: 10. This CDR3 spans 15 amino acids. The CDR3 region has the DNA TGTGCCAGCAGCGACTGGACTAGCGATGATGACATTCAGTACTTC. Protein sequence: CASSDWTSDDDIQYF. The full variable domain, with the rest looked up from reference TRBV5-6 and TRBJ2-4, is DAGVTQSPTHLIKTRGQQVTLRCSPKSGHDTVSWYQQALGQGPQFIFQYYEEEERQRGNFPDRFSGHQFPNYSSELNVNALLLGDSALYLCASSDWTSDDDIQYFGAGTRLSVL.

This clonotype was counted at least ten times. The rearrangement uses TRBV28 and TRBJ1-6, with a tentative D call TRBD1 (5 bases). The CDR3 has 12 residues. Germline V CDR1 and CDR2: MDHEN, SYDVKM. The ends were cut back, 6 bases at V and 10 bases at J, with 10 bases in the middle. The CDR3 region has the DNA TGTGCCAGCAGCTCAGGGAACTCACCCCTCCACTTT. Protein product: CASSSGNSPLHF.

The genes are TRBV4-1 and TRBJ1-3; no clear D. CDR1 is MGHRA and CDR2 is YSYEKL in the germline V gene. The CDR3 has 18 amino acids. V was clipped by 0 bases and J by 0 bases, with 15 bases between them. Written as DNA, the CDR3 is TGCGCCAGCAGCCAAGATCAGGTGGTTGTGTTCTCTGGAAACACCATATATTTT. Protein: CASSQDQVVVFSGNTIYF.

This clonotype was recorded many times. The chain couples TRBV6-1 to TRBJ1-1; no clear D. CDR3 length equals 15 residues. The germline gives CDR1 MNHNS, CDR2 SASEGT. V lost 5 bases and J lost 1, with 14 bases in between. The CDR3, as DNA: TGTGCCAGCAGTCGGGGTGAAGGGCCGAACACTGAAGCTTTCTTT. It codes for CASSRGEGPNTEAFF.

This clonotype was seen ten or more times. This rearrangement joins TRBV28 to TRBJ1-4; 8 positions match TRBD1. Germline V lookup: CDR1 MDHEN, CDR2 SYDVKM. The CDR3 covers 15 residues. The V segment lost 1 base and the J segment 4 bases; nucleotides outside the gene matches: 2. The DNA of the CDR3 is TGTGCCAGCAGTTTATCAGGGGGCTATAATGAAAAACTGTTTTTT. This sequence encodes CASSLSGGYNEKLFF.

There are a few counts of this clonotype. The chain recombines TRBV3-1 with TRBJ1-1, with a possible D match to TRBD1 (6 bases). Germline CDR1 LGHDT, CDR2 YNNKEL (reference sequence). The CDR3 is 14 amino acids. Deletions cut 4 bases from V and 9 bases from J, with 18 bases between. Here the CDR3 reads CASSPYSSGTQAFF. The CDR3 nucleotides read TGTGCCAGCAGCCCCTATTCCTCCGGGACACAAGCTTTCTTT.

This clonotype has a count of ten or more. The CDR3 is CASSVRPDSYEQYF. CDR3 DNA sequence: TGTGCCAGCAGTGTACGTCCGGATTCCTACGAGCAGTACTTC. V usage is TRBV6-1 and J usage is TRBJ2-7; D is ambiguous. CDR1 and CDR2 (germline): MNHNS, SASEGT. The CDR3 is 14 residues long. Trimming cost V 4 bases and J 1 base, with 11 bases left between them.

This clonotype was seen at least ten times. The chain links TRBV6-1 to TRBJ2-5; tentatively, D is TRBD1 (6 bases). Trimming shortened V by 5 bases and J by 2 bases, and 12 bases separated the two germline ends. The germline gives CDR1 MNHNS, CDR2 SASEGT. The CDR3 consists of 14 residues. This CDR3 is CASSNQGRQETQYF. In DNA form, the CDR3 reads TGTGCCAGCAGTAACCAGGGGAGACAAGAGACCCAGTACTTC.